The entry below gives a single TCR beta chain sequence along with its context. Its cognate antigen is unknown. After removal of 6 bases from V and 11 bases from J, the junction contained 8 bases not matched to a gene. This CDR3 has 12 residues. Looked up from germline, CDR1 is MNHNY and CDR2 is SVGAGI (reference sequence). The data were obtained in a study of T cell responses to AZD1222 COVID-19 vaccine. Notes on the study in general: Researchers took repertoire samples only after the peak T cell response had come. The breadth and depth of Spike-specific TCRs increased once two AZD1222 doses had been given. Recipients of AZD1222 seropositive at baseline numbered only six or seven.

Clones were read by immunoSEQ multiplex PCR, and TCRdb kept only the in-frame ones, dropping some. The table shows approximately 90,000 clones, with approximately 91% occurring only once. Sample: peripheral blood, taken 28 days after the second AZD1222 dose. This rearrangement joins TRBV6-6 to TRBJ1-2; the match to TRBD1 covers 8 bases. This TCR derives from an adult who received the AZD1222 COVID-19 vaccine. CDR3 protein: CASRWTGLGYTF. CDR3 coding DNA: TGTGCCAGCAGATGGACAGGGTTAGGTTACACCTTC.